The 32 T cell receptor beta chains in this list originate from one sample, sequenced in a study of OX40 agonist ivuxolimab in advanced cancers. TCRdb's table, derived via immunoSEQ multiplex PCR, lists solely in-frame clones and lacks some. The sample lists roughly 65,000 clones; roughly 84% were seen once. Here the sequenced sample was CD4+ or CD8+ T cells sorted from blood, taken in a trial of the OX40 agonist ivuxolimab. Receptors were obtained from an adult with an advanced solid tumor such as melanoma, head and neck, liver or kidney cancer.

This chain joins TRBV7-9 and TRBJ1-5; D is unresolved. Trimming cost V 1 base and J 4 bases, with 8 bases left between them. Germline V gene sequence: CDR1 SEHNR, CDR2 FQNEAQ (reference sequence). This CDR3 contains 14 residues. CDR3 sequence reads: CASSLEQNNQPQHF. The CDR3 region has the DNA TGTGCCAGCAGCTTAGAACAGAATAATCAGCCCCAGCATTTT.

Here the CDR3 DNA reads TGCAGCGCTACCGACCTAGGACAGGGGGCTAGGGGCTACACCTTC. Encoded protein: CSATDLGQGARGYTF. The V gene is TRBV29-1, the J gene TRBJ1-2; 11 nucleotides align to TRBD1. Looked up from germline, CDR1 is SQVTM and CDR2 is ANQGSEA. This CDR3 has 15 amino acids. V lost 7 bases and J lost 8; bases outside the gene matches: 15.

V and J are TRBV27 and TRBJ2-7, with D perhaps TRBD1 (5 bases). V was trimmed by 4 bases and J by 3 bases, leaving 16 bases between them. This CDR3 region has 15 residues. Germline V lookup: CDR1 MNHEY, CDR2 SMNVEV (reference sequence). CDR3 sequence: CASSSIGQALYEQYF. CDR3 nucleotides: TGTGCCAGCAGTTCAATAGGACAAGCCCTCTACGAGCAGTACTTC.

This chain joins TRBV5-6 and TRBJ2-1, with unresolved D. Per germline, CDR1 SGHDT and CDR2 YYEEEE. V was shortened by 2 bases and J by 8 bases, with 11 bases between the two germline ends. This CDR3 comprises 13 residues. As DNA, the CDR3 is TGTGCCAGCAGCTTCACGCGGAGCGATGAGCAGTTCTTC. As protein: CASSFTRSDEQFF.

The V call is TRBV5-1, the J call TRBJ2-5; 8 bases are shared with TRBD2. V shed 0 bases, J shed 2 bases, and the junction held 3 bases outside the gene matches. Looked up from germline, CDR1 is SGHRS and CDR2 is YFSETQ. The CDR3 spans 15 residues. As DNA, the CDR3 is TGCGCCAGCAGCTTGGCCGCGGGGGGACAAGAGACCCAGTACTTC. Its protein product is CASSLAAGGQETQYF.

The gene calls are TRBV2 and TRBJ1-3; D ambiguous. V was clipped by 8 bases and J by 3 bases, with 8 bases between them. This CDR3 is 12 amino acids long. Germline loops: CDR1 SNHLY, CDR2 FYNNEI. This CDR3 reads CASAGRGNTIYF. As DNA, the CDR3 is TGTGCCAGCGCCGGTCGTGGAAACACCATATATTTT.

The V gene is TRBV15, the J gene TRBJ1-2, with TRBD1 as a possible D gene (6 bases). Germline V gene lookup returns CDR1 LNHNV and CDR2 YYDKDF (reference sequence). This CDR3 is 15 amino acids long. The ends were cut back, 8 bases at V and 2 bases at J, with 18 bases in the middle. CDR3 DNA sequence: TGTGCCACCGGCCCCGGAGGGGGAAGGAACTATGGCTACACCTTC. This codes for CATGPGGGRNYGYTF.

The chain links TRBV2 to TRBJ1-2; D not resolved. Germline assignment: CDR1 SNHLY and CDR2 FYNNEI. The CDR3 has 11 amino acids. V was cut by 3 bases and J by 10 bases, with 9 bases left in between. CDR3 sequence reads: CASSDGDLYTF. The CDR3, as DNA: TGTGCCAGCAGTGATGGGGATCTCTACACCTTC.

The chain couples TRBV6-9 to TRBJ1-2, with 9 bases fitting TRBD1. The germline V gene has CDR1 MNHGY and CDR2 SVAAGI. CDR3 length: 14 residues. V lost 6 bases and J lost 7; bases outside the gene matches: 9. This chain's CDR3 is CASSSTGGWFGYTF. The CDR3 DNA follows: TGTGCCAGCAGCTCGACAGGGGGATGGTTTGGCTACACCTTC.

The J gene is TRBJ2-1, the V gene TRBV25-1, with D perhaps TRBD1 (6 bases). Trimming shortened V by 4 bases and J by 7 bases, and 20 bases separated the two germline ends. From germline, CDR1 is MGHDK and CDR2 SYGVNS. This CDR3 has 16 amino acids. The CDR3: CASSGRRDTVRNEQFF. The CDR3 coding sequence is TGTGCCAGCAGTGGGCGCCGGGACACGGTAAGGAATGAGCAGTTCTTC.

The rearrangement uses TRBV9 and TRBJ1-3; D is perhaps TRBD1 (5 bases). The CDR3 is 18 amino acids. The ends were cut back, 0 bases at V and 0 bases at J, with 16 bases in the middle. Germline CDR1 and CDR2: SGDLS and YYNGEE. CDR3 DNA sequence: TGTGCCAGCAGCGTAGAGTCAGGGAGATGGGGCTCTGGAAACACCATATATTTT. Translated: CASSVESGRWGSGNTIYF.

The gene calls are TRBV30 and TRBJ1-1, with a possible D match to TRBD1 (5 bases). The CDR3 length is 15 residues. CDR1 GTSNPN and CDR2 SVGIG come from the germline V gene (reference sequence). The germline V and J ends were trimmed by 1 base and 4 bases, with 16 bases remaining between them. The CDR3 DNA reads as TGTGCCTGGAGTGCGCGCCGACGCGGGGGCACTGAAGCTTTCTTT. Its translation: CAWSARRRGGTEAFF. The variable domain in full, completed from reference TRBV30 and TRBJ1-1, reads SQTIHQWPATLVQPVGSPLSLECTVEGTSNPNLYWYRQAAGRGLQLLFYSVGIGQISSEVPQNLSASRPQDRQFILSSKKLLLSDSGFYLCAWSARRRGGTEAFFGQGTRLTVV.

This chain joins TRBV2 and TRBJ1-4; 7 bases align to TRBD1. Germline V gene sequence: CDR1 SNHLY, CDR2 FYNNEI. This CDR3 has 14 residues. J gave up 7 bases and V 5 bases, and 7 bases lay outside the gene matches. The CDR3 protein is CASSSRQGGEKLFF. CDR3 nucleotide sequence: TGTGCCAGCAGTTCGAGACAGGGCGGTGAAAAACTGTTTTTT.

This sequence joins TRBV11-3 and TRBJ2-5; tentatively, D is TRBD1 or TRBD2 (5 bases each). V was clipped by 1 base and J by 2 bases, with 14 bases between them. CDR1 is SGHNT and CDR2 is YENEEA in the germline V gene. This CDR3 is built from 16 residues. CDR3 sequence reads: CASSLGLRDGQETQYF. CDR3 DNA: TGTGCCAGCAGCTTAGGCCTCCGGGACGGACAAGAGACCCAGTACTTC.

The chain's CDR3 is CATSMGSVGVDNEQFF. The DNA for the CDR3 is TGTGCCACCAGCATGGGGTCCGTCGGGGTTGACAATGAGCAGTTCTTC. The J gene is TRBJ2-1, the V gene TRBV15, with a tentative D call TRBD2 (5 bases). The CDR3 contains 16 residues. V lost 4 bases and J 5 bases, leaving 18 bases between the germline ends. Germline V CDR1 and CDR2: LNHNV, YYDKDF (reference sequence).

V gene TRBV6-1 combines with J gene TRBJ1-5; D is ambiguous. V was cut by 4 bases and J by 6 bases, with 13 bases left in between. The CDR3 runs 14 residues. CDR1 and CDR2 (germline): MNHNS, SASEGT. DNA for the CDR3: TGTGCCAGCAGTGGGGGTTTCATTGGTCAGCCCCAGCATTTT. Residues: CASSGGFIGQPQHF.

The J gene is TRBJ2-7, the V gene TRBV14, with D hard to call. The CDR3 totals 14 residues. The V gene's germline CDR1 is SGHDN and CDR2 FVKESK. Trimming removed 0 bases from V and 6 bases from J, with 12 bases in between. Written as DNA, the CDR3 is TGTGCCAGCAGCCAAGAAGCTTCTATCGGCGAGCAGTACTTC. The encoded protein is CASSQEASIGEQYF.

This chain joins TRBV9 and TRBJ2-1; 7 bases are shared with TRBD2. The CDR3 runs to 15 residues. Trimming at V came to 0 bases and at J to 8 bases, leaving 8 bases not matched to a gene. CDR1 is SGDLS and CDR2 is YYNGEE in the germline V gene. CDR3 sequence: CASSVGTREWDEQFF. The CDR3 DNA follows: TGTGCCAGCAGCGTAGGGACTAGGGAGTGGGATGAGCAGTTCTTC. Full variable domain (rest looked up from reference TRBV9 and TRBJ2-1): DSGVTQTPKHLITATGQRVTLRCSPRSGDLSVYWYQQSLDQGLQFLIQYYNGEERAKGNILERFSAQQFPDLHSELNLSSLELGDSALYFCASSVGTREWDEQFFGPGTRLTVL.

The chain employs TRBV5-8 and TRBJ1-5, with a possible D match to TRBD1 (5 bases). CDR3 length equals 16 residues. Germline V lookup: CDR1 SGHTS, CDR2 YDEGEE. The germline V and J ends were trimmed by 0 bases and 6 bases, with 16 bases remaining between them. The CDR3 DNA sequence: TGTGCCAGCAGCTTGGCCTTAGACAGTAGAAGTCAGCCCCAGCATTTT. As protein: CASSLALDSRSQPQHF.

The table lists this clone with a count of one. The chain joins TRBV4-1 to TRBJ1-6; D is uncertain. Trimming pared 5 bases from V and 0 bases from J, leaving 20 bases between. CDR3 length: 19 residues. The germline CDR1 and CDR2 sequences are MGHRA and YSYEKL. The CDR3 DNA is TGCGCCAGCAGCAAGAGGTGGGAGGGCACTAGCTCCTATAATTCACCCCTCCACTTT. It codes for CASSKRWEGTSSYNSPLHF.

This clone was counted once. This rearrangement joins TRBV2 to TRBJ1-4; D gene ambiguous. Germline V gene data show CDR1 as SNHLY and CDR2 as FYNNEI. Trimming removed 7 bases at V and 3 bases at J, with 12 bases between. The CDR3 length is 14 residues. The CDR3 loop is CASTEVRANEKLFF. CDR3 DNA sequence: TGTGCCAGCACCGAGGTTAGGGCTAATGAAAAACTGTTTTTT.

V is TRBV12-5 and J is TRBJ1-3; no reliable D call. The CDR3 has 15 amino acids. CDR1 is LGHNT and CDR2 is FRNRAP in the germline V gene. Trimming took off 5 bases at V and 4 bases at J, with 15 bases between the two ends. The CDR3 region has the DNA TGTGCTAGTGGTCGTGATGGGGAACCCGGAAACACCATATATTTT. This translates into CASGRDGEPGNTIYF.

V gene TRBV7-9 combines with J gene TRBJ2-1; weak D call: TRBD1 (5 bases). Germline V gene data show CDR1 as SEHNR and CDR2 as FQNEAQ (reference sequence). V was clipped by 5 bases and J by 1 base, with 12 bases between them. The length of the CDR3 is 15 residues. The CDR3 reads CASSPRVESYNEQFF. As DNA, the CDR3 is TGTGCCAGCAGCCCCAGGGTAGAATCCTACAATGAGCAGTTCTTC.

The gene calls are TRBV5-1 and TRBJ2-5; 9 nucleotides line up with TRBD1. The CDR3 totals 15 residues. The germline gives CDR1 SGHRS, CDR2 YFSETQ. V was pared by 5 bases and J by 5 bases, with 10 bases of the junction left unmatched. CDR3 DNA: TGCGCCAGCAGTCGTCCGGGACAGGGATACGAGACCCAGTACTTC. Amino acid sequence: CASSRPGQGYETQYF. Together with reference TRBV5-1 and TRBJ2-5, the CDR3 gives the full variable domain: KAGVTQTPRYLIKTRGQQVTLSCSPISGHRSVSWYQQTPGQGLQFLFEYFSETQRNKGNFPGRFSGRQFSNSRSEMNVSTLELGDSALYLCASSRPGQGYETQYFGPGTRLLVL.

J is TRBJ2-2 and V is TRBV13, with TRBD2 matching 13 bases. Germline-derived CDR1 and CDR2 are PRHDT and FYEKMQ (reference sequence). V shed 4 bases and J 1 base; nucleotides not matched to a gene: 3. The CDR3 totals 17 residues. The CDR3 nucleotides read TGTGCCAGCAGCTCAAGACTAGCGGGGGGGAACACCGGGGAGCTGTTTTTT. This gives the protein CASSSRLAGGNTGELFF.

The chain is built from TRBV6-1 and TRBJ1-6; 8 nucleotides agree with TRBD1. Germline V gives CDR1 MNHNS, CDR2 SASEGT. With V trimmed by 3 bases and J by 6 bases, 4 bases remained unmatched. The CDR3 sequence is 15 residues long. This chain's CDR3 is CASSEGDRFNSPLHF. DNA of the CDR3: TGTGCCAGCAGTGAGGGGGACAGGTTTAATTCACCCCTCCACTTT.

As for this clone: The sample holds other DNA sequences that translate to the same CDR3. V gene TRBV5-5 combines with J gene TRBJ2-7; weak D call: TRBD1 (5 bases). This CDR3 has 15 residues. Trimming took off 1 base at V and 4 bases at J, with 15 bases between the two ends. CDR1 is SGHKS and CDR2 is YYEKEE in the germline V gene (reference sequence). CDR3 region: CASSLTGQGWYEQYF. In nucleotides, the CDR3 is TGTGCCAGCAGCTTGACTGGACAAGGGTGGTACGAGCAGTACTTC.

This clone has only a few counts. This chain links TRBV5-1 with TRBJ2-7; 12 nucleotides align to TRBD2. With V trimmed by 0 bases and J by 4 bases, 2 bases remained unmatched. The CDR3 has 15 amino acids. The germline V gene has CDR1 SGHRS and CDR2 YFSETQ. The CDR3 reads CASSLASGGGYEQYF. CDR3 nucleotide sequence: TGCGCCAGCAGCTTGGCTAGCGGGGGGGGATACGAGCAGTACTTC.

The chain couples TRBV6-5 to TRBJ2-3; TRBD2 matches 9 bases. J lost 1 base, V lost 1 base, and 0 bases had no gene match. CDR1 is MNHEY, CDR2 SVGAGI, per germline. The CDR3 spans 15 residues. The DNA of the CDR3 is TGTGCCAGCAGTTACTTAGCGGGGGGCACAGATACGCAGTATTTT. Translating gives CASSYLAGGTDTQYF.

CDR3 region: CASSLPGLAGEREQFF. For the CDR3, the DNA is TGTGCCAGCAGCCTTCCGGGACTAGCGGGTGAGCGTGAGCAGTTCTTC. The gene calls are TRBV5-4 and TRBJ2-1, with 12 bases matching TRBD2. CDR1 is SGHNT and CDR2 is YYREEE in the germline V gene (reference sequence). The V gene end was trimmed by 4 bases and the J gene end by 9 bases; junction bases not matched to a gene: 11. The CDR3 consists of 16 residues.

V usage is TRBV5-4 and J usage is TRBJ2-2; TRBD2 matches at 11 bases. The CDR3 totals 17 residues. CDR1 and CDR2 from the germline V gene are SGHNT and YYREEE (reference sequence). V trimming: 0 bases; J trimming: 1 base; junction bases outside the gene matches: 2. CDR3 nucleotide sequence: TGTGCCAGCAGCTTGGAGCTAGCGGGAGGGAACACCGGGGAGCTGTTTTTT. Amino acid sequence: CASSLELAGGNTGELFF.

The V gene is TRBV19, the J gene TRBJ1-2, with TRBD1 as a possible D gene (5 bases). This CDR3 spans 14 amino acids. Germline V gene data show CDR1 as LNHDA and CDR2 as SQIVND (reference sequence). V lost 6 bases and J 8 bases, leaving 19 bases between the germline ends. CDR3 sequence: CASSALAAGRGYTF. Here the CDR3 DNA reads TGTGCCAGTAGCGCCTTGGCGGCAGGGAGAGGCTACACCTTC.